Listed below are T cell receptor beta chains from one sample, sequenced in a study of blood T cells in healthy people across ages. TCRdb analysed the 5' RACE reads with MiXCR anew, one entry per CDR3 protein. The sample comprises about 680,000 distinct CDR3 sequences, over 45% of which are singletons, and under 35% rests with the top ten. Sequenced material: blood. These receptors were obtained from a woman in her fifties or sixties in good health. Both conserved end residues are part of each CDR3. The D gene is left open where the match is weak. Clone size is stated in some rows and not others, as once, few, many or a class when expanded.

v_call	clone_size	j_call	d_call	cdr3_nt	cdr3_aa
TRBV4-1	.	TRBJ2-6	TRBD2	TGCGCCAGCAGCTCACTCGGACTAGGCTCTGGGGCCAACGTCCTGACTTTC	CASSSLGLGSGANVLTF
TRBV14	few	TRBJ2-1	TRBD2	TGTGCCAGCAGCCCACTGACTAGCGGAAGTCCCAGCCAGTTCTTC	CASSPLTSGSPSQFF
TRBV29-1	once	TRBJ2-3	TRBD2	TGCAGCGTTGAGGGTGGGGGAGGGGGCACAGATACGCAGTATTTT	CSVEGGGGGTDTQYF
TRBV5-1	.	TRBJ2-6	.	TGCGCCTGCAGCCCCAGGGGTGCTGGGGCCAACGTCCTGACTTTC	CACSPRGAGANVLTF
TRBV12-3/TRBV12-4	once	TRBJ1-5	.	TGTGCCAGCAGTTTATCAGGCTCGCGGAATCAGCCCCAGCATTTT	CASSLSGSRNQPQHF
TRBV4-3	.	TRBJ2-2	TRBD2	TGCGCCAGCAGCCAAGATGGTAGCGGGAGAGCCGGGGAGCTGTTTTTT	CASSQDGSGRAGELFF
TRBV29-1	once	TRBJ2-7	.	TGCAGCGTTGTAGACCCTAGAAGGAGCTCCTACAATGAGCAGTACTTC	CSVVDPRRSSYNEQYF
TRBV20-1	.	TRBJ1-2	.	TGCAGTGCTAGAGACGGGGGCGCTGCCGATGGCTACACCTTC	CSARDGGAADGYTF
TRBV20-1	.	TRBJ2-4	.	TGCAGTGCTCCCGACGTCGGGGGGCAAGGCAAAAACATTCAGTACTTC	CSAPDVGGQGKNIQYF
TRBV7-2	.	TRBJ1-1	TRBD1	TGTGCCAGCAGCCAGGGGGCTGAAGCTTTCTTT	CASSQGAEAFF
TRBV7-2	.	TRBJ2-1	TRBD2	TGTGCCAGCAGCTTAGGTTGGGGACTAAGCTCCTACAATGAGCAGTTCTTC	CASSLGWGLSSYNEQFF
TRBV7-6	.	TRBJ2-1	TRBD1	TGTGCCAGCAGCCAGCCCTACAGGGGCAATGAGCAGTTCTTC	CASSQPYRGNEQFF
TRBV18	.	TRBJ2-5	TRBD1	TGTGCCAGCTCACCCACGACAGGGATCGGTGAGACCCAGTACTTC	CASSPTTGIGETQYF
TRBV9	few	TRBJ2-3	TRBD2	TGTGCCAGCAGCGCGGGACTAGCGGGAGTCCAGGATACGCAGTATTTT	CASSAGLAGVQDTQYF
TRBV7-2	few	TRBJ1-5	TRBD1	TGTGCCAGCAGCCCCGGACAGGGGAAGATTCAGCCCCAGCATTTT	CASSPGQGKIQPQHF
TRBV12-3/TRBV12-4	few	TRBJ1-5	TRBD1	TGTGCCAGCACCCTGGGACAGTCATATCAGCCCCAGCATTTT	CASTLGQSYQPQHF
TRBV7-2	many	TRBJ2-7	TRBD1	TGTGCCAGCAGCTTCGGGACAGGGACCGAGCAGTACTTC	CASSFGTGTEQYF
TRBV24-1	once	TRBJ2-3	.	TGTGCCACCAGTGATGCCCGACAGTTCTCGCGTAGAACTTCCACAGATACGCAGTATTTT	CATSDARQFSRRTSTDTQYF
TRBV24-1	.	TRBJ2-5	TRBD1	TGTGCCACCAGTGAGACAGGGGGCAGAGAGACCCAGTACTTC	CATSETGGRETQYF
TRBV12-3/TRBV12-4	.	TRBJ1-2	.	TGTGCCAGCAGCACGGGACTCAAGCTAGGTGGCTACACCTTC	CASSTGLKLGGYTF
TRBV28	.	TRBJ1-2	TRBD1	TGTGCCAGCAGTTTATACCCACAGGGTTCCCGACAGGGGGCGAAGTTTGGAAATGGCTACACCTTC	CASSLYPQGSRQGAKFGNGYTF
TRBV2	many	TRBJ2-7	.	TGTGCCAGCAGTGAGGCGCAAGGGGGTCCTTACTACGAGCAGTACTTC	CASSEAQGGPYYEQYF
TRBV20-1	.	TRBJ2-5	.	TGCAGTGCTAGAGCAGGGGGACTCGGCTTTCAAGAGACCCAGTACTTC	CSARAGGLGFQETQYF
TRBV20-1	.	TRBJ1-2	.	TGCAGTGCTCTCAGGACGGAGAACTATGGCTACACCTTC	CSALRTENYGYTF
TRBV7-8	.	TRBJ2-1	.	TGTGCCAGCGGAGTTGACCAAAACCCCTCCTACAATGAGCAGTTCTTC	CASGVDQNPSYNEQFF
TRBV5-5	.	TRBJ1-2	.	TGTGCCAGCAGCTTGGCCGGGTCTCCTAACTATGGCTACACCTTC	CASSLAGSPNYGYTF
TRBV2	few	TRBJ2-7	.	TGTGCCTCTCGGGACTTCCGGAGCTCCTACGAGCAGTACTTC	CASRDFRSSYEQYF
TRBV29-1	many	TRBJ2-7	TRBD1	TGCAGCGTTGCCCCCACCCGAGACAGGGCCTACGAGCAGTACTTC	CSVAPTRDRAYEQYF
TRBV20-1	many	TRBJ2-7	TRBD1	TGCAGTGCTAGACCCCGACAGGGTAGGGGCTACGAGCAGTACTTC	CSARPRQGRGYEQYF
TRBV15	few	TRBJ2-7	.	TGTGCCACCAGCAGAGACCCAGGGCCCTCCTACGAGCAGTACTTC	CATSRDPGPSYEQYF
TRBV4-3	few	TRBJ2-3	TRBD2	TGCGCCAGCAGCCGCGGACTAGCGGGAGGAATAGATACGCAGTATTTT	CASSRGLAGGIDTQYF
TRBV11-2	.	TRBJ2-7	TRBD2	TGTGCCAGCAGCCCAGGGACTAGGGGAGACGAGCAGTACTTC	CASSPGTRGDEQYF
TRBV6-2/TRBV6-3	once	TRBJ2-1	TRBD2	TGTGCCAGCCGGACCGGACTAGCGCTTTCCTACAATGAGCAGTTCTTC	CASRTGLALSYNEQFF
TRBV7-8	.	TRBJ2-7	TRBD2	TGTGCCAGCAGTCGGGACTACTCTACCTCTTACGAGCAGTACTTC	CASSRDYSTSYEQYF
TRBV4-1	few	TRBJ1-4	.	TGCGCCAGCAGCCAAGAGAGAGGGCGGCGAAACGAAAAACTGTTTTTT	CASSQERGRRNEKLFF
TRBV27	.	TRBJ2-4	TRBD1	TGTGCCAGCAGTTTATCGCCGGGACAGATATCGACTCAGTACTTC	CASSLSPGQISTQYF